This is a list of T cell receptor beta chains from one sample in a study of CD8 T cells in ankylosing spondylitis. TCRdb re-called the 5' RACE reads with MiXCR, one entry per CDR3 protein. There are hundreds of thousands of distinct CDR3 sequences in the sample; under 30% occur only once, and less than 8.5% lies in the top ten. The sequencing sample was made of blood, either unsorted or a sorted T cell fraction (not recorded which). These receptors came from a male donor with ankylosing spondylitis or in good health (not recorded which). The CDR3 runs from the conserved cysteine through the conserved F or W. The D gene is left open where the match is weak. For some rows the clone size is stated as once, few or many, or as a class when expanded; others skip it.

d_gene	v_gene	j_gene	abundance	CDR3nt	CDR3aa
.	TRBV5-6	TRBJ1-5	many	TGTGCCAGCAGCCGGAGGTCAGGGCCGGGCCAGCCCCAGCATTTT	CASSRRSGPGQPQHF
TRBD2	TRBV12-3/TRBV12-4	TRBJ2-5	.	TGTGCCAGCAGTGGGACTAGCGGAACGGAGACCCAGTACTTC	CASSGTSGTETQYF
TRBD1	TRBV11-1	TRBJ2-6	many	TGTGCCAGCAGCTTAGGGGGGACAGCTCTCAACTCTGGGGCCAACGTCCTGACTTTC	CASSLGGTALNSGANVLTF
.	TRBV5-1	TRBJ1-1	many	TGCGCCAGCAGCTTGAGTACAGTGAACACTGAAGCTTTCTTT	CASSLSTVNTEAFF
.	TRBV10-3	TRBJ2-2	many	TGTGCCATCAGCCACAGGGTGCGTGACACCGGGGAGCTGTTTTTT	CAISHRVRDTGELFF
.	TRBV20-1	TRBJ2-3	few	TGCAGTGCTAGAGACGGGAAAGGGGGAGATACGCAGTATTTT	CSARDGKGGDTQYF
TRBD2	TRBV6-5	TRBJ2-3	many	TGTGCCAGCAGTTACCCCATGGGACTAGCGGGGGGCACAGATACGCAGTATTTT	CASSYPMGLAGGTDTQYF
TRBD1	TRBV29-1	TRBJ2-7	few	TGCAGCGTCCACGACCCGAGGACAGGGGGGTCCTACGAGCAGTACTTC	CSVHDPRTGGSYEQYF
.	TRBV28	TRBJ2-7	many	TGTGCCAGCAGTAGTACAGGGAGCGGCTACGAGCAGTACTTC	CASSSTGSGYEQYF
.	TRBV7-2	TRBJ2-3	few	TGTGCCAGCAGCTCCCGGTCCAGGAACACAGATACGCAGTATTTT	CASSSRSRNTDTQYF
TRBD2	TRBV4-1	TRBJ2-7	many	TGCGCCAGCAGCCCAACTAGCGGGAGGGCCTCCGAGCAGTACTTC	CASSPTSGRASEQYF
.	TRBV29-1	TRBJ2-1	many	TGCAGCGTTGCTAGCTCCTACAATGAGCAGTTCTTC	CSVASSYNEQFF
TRBD2	TRBV7-7	TRBJ2-1	few	TGTGCTAGCAGCGAACGATCCGGGACTACGAACAATGAGCAGTTCTTC	CASSERSGTTNNEQFF
.	TRBV14	TRBJ1-3	many	TGTGCCAGCAGCCAAGTCTGGGGAAACACCATATATTTT	CASSQVWGNTIYF
TRBD2	TRBV20-1	TRBJ2-7	many	TGCAGTGCTAGGGGAGGGGAGGCCAAACGAGCCCTCGAGCAGTACTTC	CSARGGEAKRALEQYF
TRBD1	TRBV20-1	TRBJ2-7	.	TGCAGTGCTAGAGCGGGACAGGGGGTCGAGCAGTACTTC	CSARAGQGVEQYF
.	TRBV7-2	TRBJ2-6	many	TGTGCCAGCAGCCCATCCTCTGGGGCCAACGTCCTGACTTTC	CASSPSSGANVLTF
.	TRBV24-1	TRBJ2-7	few	TGTGCCACGGGGGCTAGCGCCGCCTACGAGCAGTACTTC	CATGASAAYEQYF
TRBD1	TRBV29-1	TRBJ1-5	many	TGCAGCGTTTTGGGGACAGGGATCAATCAGCCCCAGCATTTT	CSVLGTGINQPQHF
TRBD1	TRBV29-1	TRBJ2-7	many	TGCAGCACACGGACAGGGGGCGACGAGCAGTACTTC	CSTRTGGDEQYF